This T cell receptor (beta chain) appears in the sequencing data of a study of OX40 agonist ivuxolimab in advanced cancers. Germline V lookup: CDR1 ENHRY, CDR2 SYGVKD. Trimming shortened V by 6 bases and J by 3 bases, and 9 bases separated the two germline ends. The CDR3 is made up of 13 amino acids. Only in-frame clones appear in the TCRdb table, and some are missing; sequencing was by immunoSEQ multiplex PCR. The sample carries approximately 75,000 clones, about 88% recorded once. The origin of this receptor is an adult with an advanced solid tumor such as melanoma, head and neck, liver or kidney cancer. The sequencing used CD4+ or CD8+ T cells sorted from blood, collected in a trial of the OX40 agonist ivuxolimab. The V and J genes are TRBV10-3 and TRBJ1-5; a possible D gene is TRBD1 (6 bases). In DNA form, the CDR3 reads TGTGCCATCAGGACAGGCACCAATCAGCCCCAGCATTTT. This sequence encodes CAIRTGTNQPQHF.